The 23 T cell receptor beta chains given below trace back to one sample, sequenced in a study of T-cell reconstitution after alpha-beta-depleted transplantation in children. The TCRbeta library incorporated unique molecular identifiers. TCRdb used MiXCR to reprocess the PCR reads, holding one entry per CDR3 protein. The data contain under 250,000 distinct CDR3 sequences, roughly 7% of them seen just once; the ten biggest clones take up about 5.5%. The material was PBMCs, obtained before TCRalphabeta/CD19-depleted stem cell transplant. Every receptor here comes from a boy aged 2 to 10 with acute lymphoblastic leukemia, due to receive a stem cell transplant.

This clonotype has at least ten counts. The chain is built from TRBV6-2 or TRBV6-3 and TRBJ2-7; D may be TRBD1 (6 bases). CDR1 and CDR2 from the germline V gene are MNHEY and SVGEGT. With 0 bases removed from V and 2 bases from J, the gap between germline ends came to 14 bases. The CDR3 is made up of 16 amino acids. The CDR3 is CASSYSDRQAPYEQYF. DNA for the CDR3: TGTGCCAGCAGTTACTCCGATAGACAGGCCCCCTACGAGCAGTACTTC.

This clonotype was picked up a small number of times. The chain combines TRBV7-8 with TRBJ2-1; D call uncertain. V shed 4 bases and J shed 8 bases, with 12 bases lying between them. The CDR3 consists of 13 residues. Germline V lookup: CDR1 SGHVS, CDR2 FQNEAQ. CDR3 nucleotide sequence: TGTGCCAGCAGCTCGGCCCCTGGCGATGAGCAGTTCTTC. Amino acids: CASSSAPGDEQFF.

This clonotype appeared many times. This chain uses TRBV5-1 with TRBJ1-4, with no clear D. The CDR3 loop spans 14 amino acids. Germline V gene lookup returns CDR1 SGHRS and CDR2 YFSETQ. Trimming took off 3 bases at V and 0 bases at J, with 6 bases between the two ends. CDR3 in DNA: TGCGCCAGCAGCTCCTATGCAACTAATGAAAAACTGTTTTTT. This gives the protein CASSSYATNEKLFF.

V usage is TRBV20-1 and J usage is TRBJ2-5; the match to TRBD1 covers 8 bases. V shed 3 bases and J 5 bases; nucleotides not matched to a gene: 14. CDR1 and CDR2 (germline): DFQATT, SNEGSKA (reference sequence). CDR3 size: 16 residues. CDR3 in DNA: TGCAGTGCTAGGTTCTTCAGGGGGCGAGGGGAGGAGACCCAGTACTTC. As protein: CSARFFRGRGEETQYF.

This clonotype has a count of ten or more. The chain is built from TRBV18 and TRBJ2-7; D call uncertain. The germline V and J ends were trimmed by 5 bases and 0 bases, with 8 bases remaining between them. This CDR3 comprises 13 residues. Germline V gene data show CDR1 as KGHSH and CDR2 as LQKENI. The CDR3 protein is CASSSESSYEQYF. Written as DNA, the CDR3 is TGTGCCAGCTCATCCGAGAGCTCCTACGAGCAGTACTTC.

The sample holds many counts of this clonotype. An end of the junction does not agree with germline; a read error may underlie this. The chain has TRBV7-9 and TRBJ2-4; perhaps TRBD1 as D (6 bases). CDR1 and CDR2 from the germline V gene are SEHNR and FQNEAQ (reference sequence). The CDR3 is made up of 13 amino acids. The CDR3 loop reads CASSRDHFRGMDF. The CDR3 nucleotides are TGTGCCAGCAGTCGCGACCACTTCAGGGGAATGGACTTC.

This clonotype appeared a few times. This chain links TRBV20-1 with TRBJ1-6; D unclear. The CDR3 extends over 11 amino acids. Germline CDR1 DFQATT, CDR2 SNEGSKA (reference sequence). Trimming removed 7 bases from V and 8 bases from J, with 9 bases in between. CDR3 sequence (DNA): TGCAGTGTCCGGAGGGATTCACCCCTCCACTTT. It encodes CSVRRDSPLHF.

This clonotype has ten or more counts. J is TRBJ2-2 and V is TRBV19, with D possibly being TRBD2 (5 bases). Germline V gene data show CDR1 as LNHDA and CDR2 as SQIVND (reference sequence). The CDR3 runs to 13 residues. The V and J ends lost 7 bases and 1 base respectively, with 7 bases between them. CDR3 nucleotides: TGTGCCAGTATGAGCGGGAACACCGGGGAGCTGTTTTTT. Its translation is CASMSGNTGELFF.

The V call is TRBV30, the J call TRBJ2-5; TRBD1 matches at 7 bases. V shed 5 bases and J 5 bases; nucleotides not matched to a gene: 5. The CDR3 spans 12 residues. CDR1 is GTSNPN, CDR2 SVGIG, per germline (reference sequence). CDR3 sequence reads: CAWHRGGETQYF. In nucleotides, the CDR3 is TGTGCCTGGCACAGGGGTGGGGAGACCCAGTACTTC.

This clonotype was counted a few times. The J gene is TRBJ2-1, the V gene TRBV12-3 or TRBV12-4, with 7 bases that match TRBD2. Losses at the gene ends were 1 base for V and 4 bases for J; bases not matched to a gene: 10. This CDR3 comprises 17 residues. The CDR3 bases are TGTGCCAGCAGTTTAGTTCCGCTAGCGGACTTATACAATGAGCAGTTCTTC. Amino acid sequence: CASSLVPLADLYNEQFF.

The table lists this clonotype with many counts. The chain links TRBV20-1 to TRBJ2-5; possible D gene TRBD1, 5 bases. CDR1 and CDR2 from the germline V gene are DFQATT and SNEGSKA (reference sequence). The germline V and J ends were trimmed by 7 bases and 2 bases, with 11 bases remaining between them. This CDR3 contains 12 residues. The CDR3 is CSVGLNQETQYF. The CDR3, as DNA: TGCAGTGTGGGGCTAAATCAAGAGACCCAGTACTTC.

The V and J genes are TRBV3-1 and TRBJ2-7; a weak D match, TRBD1 (6 bases). Germline V gene lookup returns CDR1 LGHDT and CDR2 YNNKEL (reference sequence). Trimming cost V 3 bases and J 5 bases, with 11 bases left between them. This CDR3 is built from 13 residues. The CDR3 spells CASSQSGADEQYF. For the CDR3, the DNA is TGTGCCAGCAGCCAGTCAGGGGCGGACGAGCAGTACTTC.

This rearrangement joins TRBV2 to TRBJ2-7; 13 bases map to TRBD2. CDR3 length: 15 residues. V shed 6 bases, J shed 3 bases, and the junction held 5 bases outside the gene matches. In germline, CDR1 is SNHLY, CDR2 FYNNEI. CDR3 coding DNA: TGTGCCAGCAGGATGGGACTAGCGGGGAACTACGAGCAGTACTTC. This translates into CASRMGLAGNYEQYF.

Comments on this clonotype: Just one base apart from a much larger clone, this may be a read error. This chain links TRBV3-1 with TRBJ2-1, with D possibly being TRBD2 (6 bases). The CDR3 runs 16 residues. Trimming shortened V by 4 bases and J by 5 bases, and 18 bases separated the two germline ends. Germline CDR1 and CDR2: LGHDT and YNNKEL (reference sequence). CDR3: CASSPRTQRAHNEQFF. The CDR3 nucleotides are TGTGCCAGCAGCCCCCGAACGCAGCGGGCCCACAATGAGCAGTTCTTC.

This clonotype was detected ten times or more. The J gene is TRBJ2-3, the V gene TRBV5-1, with 7 bases fitting TRBD1. In germline, CDR1 is SGHRS, CDR2 YFSETQ. CDR3 size: 15 residues. After removal of 3 bases from V and 3 bases from J, the junction contained 7 bases not matched to a gene. CDR3 protein: CASSWTGTGTDTQYF. In DNA, the CDR3 is TGCGCCAGCAGCTGGACAGGTACCGGGACAGATACGCAGTATTTT.

This chain links TRBV11-3 with TRBJ2-1; 10 bases map to TRBD2. CDR1 SGHNT and CDR2 YENEEA come from the germline V gene. This CDR3 has 15 amino acids. V was clipped by 4 bases and J by 4 bases; unmatched bases: 4. CDR3 in amino acids: CASSWRTSGYNEQFF. CDR3 DNA: TGTGCCAGCAGCTGGAGGACTAGCGGTTACAATGAGCAGTTCTTC.

Many counts were recorded for this clonotype. The chain has TRBV5-1 and TRBJ2-1, with 9 bases lining up with TRBD2. The CDR3 consists of 17 residues. J lost 2 bases, V lost 4 bases, and 10 bases had no gene match. Per germline, CDR1 SGHRS and CDR2 YFSETQ. The CDR3 DNA is TGCGCCAGCAGCCCGGAGGCGGGGGGGCACGCCTACAATGAGCAGTTCTTC. Protein product: CASSPEAGGHAYNEQFF.

This clonotype was recorded many times. This chain uses TRBV28 with TRBJ2-7; 7 bases line up with TRBD1. The germline CDR1 and CDR2 sequences are MDHEN and SYDVKM. The CDR3 has 13 amino acids. Losses at the gene ends were 8 bases for V and 3 bases for J; bases not matched to a gene: 7. The DNA for the CDR3 is TGTGCCAGCGGAGGACAGGCCGTCTACGAGCAGTACTTC. It encodes CASGGQAVYEQYF.

This clonotype was counted between two and nine times. The chain recombines TRBV4-3 with TRBJ2-2; weak D call: TRBD1 (6 bases). Trimming removed 5 bases from V and 3 bases from J, with 16 bases in between. CDR3 length equals 16 residues. Germline-derived CDR1 and CDR2 are LGHNA and YSLEER. CDR3 protein: CASSRNQAGDTGELFF. Written as DNA, the CDR3 is TGCGCCAGCAGCAGGAACCAGGCAGGGGACACCGGGGAGCTGTTTTTT.

This clonotype was detected only a few times. A much larger clone lies one base from this, so it may be a read error. This CDR3 is CCAITMRGLAGVYEQYF. The CDR3 DNA follows: TGCTGTGCTATCACGATGAGGGGACTAGCGGGAGTGTACGAGCAGTACTTC. The chain joins TRBV20-1 to TRBJ2-7, with 14 bases fitting TRBD2. CDR1 DFQATT and CDR2 SNEGSKA come from the germline V gene (reference sequence). The length of the CDR3 is 17 residues.

The chain recombines TRBV7-9 with TRBJ1-2; perhaps TRBD1 as D (5 bases). The length of the CDR3 is 13 residues. Germline V gene data show CDR1 as SEHNR and CDR2 as FQNEAQ (reference sequence). V was cut by 0 bases and J by 7 bases, with 9 bases left in between. The chain's CDR3 is CASSLADSSGYTF. For the CDR3, the DNA is TGTGCCAGCAGCTTAGCAGACAGTTCTGGCTACACCTTC.

The chain couples TRBV29-1 to TRBJ1-3; TRBD1 might be the D (5 bases). Trimming stripped 3 bases from V and 0 bases from J, with 15 bases between. CDR3 size: 16 residues. The germline V gene has CDR1 SQVTM and CDR2 ANQGSEA. CDR3 loop: CSVDGVVGASGNTIYF. CDR3 bases: TGCAGCGTTGATGGGGTTGTAGGGGCCTCTGGAAACACCATATATTTT.

The V gene is TRBV7-8, the J gene TRBJ2-1, with 9 bases lining up with TRBD2. The V gene end was trimmed by 1 base and the J gene end by 6 bases; junction bases not matched to a gene: 13. The germline V gene encodes CDR1 SGHVS and CDR2 FQNEAQ. CDR3 length: 18 amino acids. The CDR3 DNA reads TGTGCCAGCAGCTTAGGAACTCCGGGACTAGCAGGGTCCAATGAGCAGTTCTTC. The encoded protein is CASSLGTPGLAGSNEQFF.